This TCR beta chain emerged from a study of blood T cell repertoires in COVID-19 (dated by TCRdb to 2020 to 2022). About the full investigation: Samples covering the acute and convalescent phases of COVID-19 were provided by collaborators in the United States, Italy and Spain. Sample metadata almost always included a de-identified subject ID, COVID-19 status, age in years and sex. Samples were obtained from the ongoing ImmuneRACE study (first 160 participants) and from some 1,300 subjects provided by 6 global collaborators. The repertoires were released in a freely available public database intended as a resource for research on the immune response to SARS-CoV-2. The dataset comprised deeply sampled blood TCRbeta repertoires from subjects exposed to, actively infected with, or recovered from COVID-19. Where available, HLA class I and class II types were obtained from metadata supplied by the sample provider rather than from assay-based typing. The material from the prospective study consisted of cDNA or gDNA derived from T cells, B-cell-depleted T cells, or PBMCs.

Collaborating institutions collected whole blood in K2EDTA tubes following their own protocols. Collaborator samples were shipped for TCRbeta analysis as frozen whole blood, isolated PBMCs, or DNA extracted from either sample type. The CDR3 has 19 amino acids, counting the end cysteine and phenylalanine. Of the read, only the CDR3 DNA is kept; its 57 bases are in frame from base 1. Here V drops 0 bases and J drops 0 bases, and the junction holds 9 bases not matched to any gene. The germline V gene supplies CDR1 SGHDN and CDR2 FVKESK. On the study overall, not on this receptor specifically: Clinical and demographic metadata were provided uncurated, with the amount varying by source and participant.

As to this clone: No cognate antigen has been identified for it. Per-nucleotide qualities are absent, and no much larger clonotype sits a single base away.

The immunoSEQ Assay, a bias-controlled multiplex PCR, was used to amplify TCRbeta CDR3 regions from genomic DNA. The source study handled its data this way. The number of nucleated cells in each sample was estimated by amplification of reference gene primers within the assay. To quantify the absolute abundance of each unique TCRbeta CDR3 rearrangement, sequence reads were collapsed and filtered. For each sample, productive Simpson clonality was calculated as the square root of Simpson's diversity index over productive rearrangements. Imported from immuneACCESS, the table was reduced by TCRdb to in-frame sequences with V and J called. These copies leave out some clones; in studies compared against another copy, an unresolved V gene accounts for under half, and the cause of the remainder is not known. V, J and clone size are those of that table, while D and trimming were read from the DNA. In this sample the table shows tens of thousands of clones, 85% to 90% of which occur a single time. Around 13% of the sample is in the top ten clones.

Sequenced input: peripheral blood. This clonotype originated in a man in his 70s with acute or convalescent COVID-19. The chain is encoded by TRBV14 joined to TRBJ1-5; 9 nucleotides in the junction match TRBD1. The CDR3 sequence is CASSQDLGDRAYSNQPQHF. The nucleotide sequence reads as follows: TGTGCCAGCAGCCAAGATCTGGGGGACAGGGCATATAGCAATCAGCCCCAGCATTTT.